This T cell receptor beta chain was documented in a study of T cells in tuberculosis. Looking at the study overall: A South African cohort included IGRA-negative adolescents, latently infected IGRA-positive adolescents and adults with active tuberculosis. Study conclusions and caveats: The TCR-beta difference was not significant; alpha differences partly reflected length.

Latent tuberculosis screening used tuberculin skin test and IGRA at entry. The CDR3 spans 16 residues. The junction had 14 bases not matched to a gene; V was cut back by 5 bases and J by 8 bases. Per germline, CDR1 SGHAT and CDR2 FQDESV (reference sequence). As concerns this clone: What it binds is unknown.

The method was immunoSEQ multiplex PCR; TCRdb's version includes in-frame clones alone and lacks a portion of them. Of 25,000 to 35,000 clones listed, approximately 94% are singletons. Sequenced material: PBMCs. This receptor was identified in a donor between 5 and 29 years old with latent tuberculosis or without tuberculosis infection. The rearrangement links TRBV11-1 to TRBJ2-3; 9 nucleotides agree with TRBD1. CDR3 sequence (DNA): TGTGCCAGCAGCCGACCTGACAGGGGGAGTTCGGGTACGCAGTATTTT. This translates into CASSRPDRGSSGTQYF.